The 21 T cell receptor beta chains listed next were all sequenced from one sample in a study of blood T cell repertoires in COVID-19. Using immunoSEQ multiplex PCR, the repertoire was profiled, and TCRdb retains in-frame clones only, with some absent. Of 40,000 or so clones listed, around 86% are singletons. Sequencing was carried out using peripheral blood. The source of these receptors is a man aged 35 to 55 with active COVID-19.

In the case of this clone: The identical CDR3 is also encoded by other nucleotide sequences in the sample. The V call is TRBV25-1, the J call TRBJ2-3; no reliable D call. Looked up from germline, CDR1 is MGHDK and CDR2 is SYGVNS. The CDR3 spans 14 residues. The V and J ends lost 1 base and 2 bases respectively, with 7 bases between them. DNA of the CDR3: TGTGCCAGCAGTGAATTCTCCCTCACAGATACGCAGTATTTT. Amino acids: CASSEFSLTDTQYF.

The rearrangement joins TRBV9 to TRBJ2-5, with 7 bases lining up with TRBD1. The V and J ends lost 4 bases and 2 bases, in that order; junction bases with no gene match: 8. The germline CDR1 and CDR2 sequences are SGDLS and YYNGEE. The CDR3 length is 15 residues. CDR3 in amino acids: CASSRQGVGQETQYF. The CDR3 DNA follows: TGTGCCAGCAGCCGACAGGGTGTTGGGCAAGAGACCCAGTACTTC.

V and J are TRBV19 and TRBJ2-1; a possible D gene is TRBD2 (5 bases). V gave up 3 bases and J gave up 2 bases, with 14 bases separating them. Germline CDR1 is LNHDA and CDR2 is SQIVND (reference sequence). The CDR3 has 16 residues. CDR3 loop: CASSIPEGLPYNEQFF. In DNA form, the CDR3 reads TGTGCCAGTAGTATTCCCGAGGGTCTCCCCTACAATGAGCAGTTCTTC. Full variable domain (remainder filled in from reference TRBV19 and TRBJ2-1): DGGITQSPKYLFRKEGQNVTLSCEQNLNHDAMYWYRQDPGQGLRLIYYSQIVNDFQKGDIAEGYSVSREKKESFPLTVTSAQKNPTAFYLCASSIPEGLPYNEQFFGPGTRLTVL.

The CDR3 protein is CASSSETEISYEQYF. DNA of the CDR3: TGCGCCAGCAGCTCGGAGACTGAGATCTCCTACGAGCAGTACTTC. The chain has TRBV5-1 and TRBJ2-7, with D hard to call. The CDR3 runs to 15 residues. The germline CDR1 and CDR2 sequences are SGHRS and YFSETQ. Trimming pared 3 bases from V and 0 bases from J, leaving 13 bases between.

The V gene is TRBV6-1, the J gene TRBJ1-1, with 8 bases that match TRBD1. CDR1 and CDR2 from the germline V gene are MNHNS and SASEGT. After removal of 4 bases from V and 6 bases from J, the junction contained 19 bases not matched to a gene. The CDR3 extends over 18 amino acids. The CDR3 DNA reads TGTGCCAGCAGTGGAGGGGGAGTCCGACAGGGGTATTTCTCTGAAGCTTTCTTT. It codes for CASSGGGVRQGYFSEAFF.

J is TRBJ1-5 and V is TRBV9; D possibly corresponds to TRBD1 (5 bases). The CDR3 contains 15 residues. Per germline, CDR1 SGDLS and CDR2 YYNGEE. Trimming cost V 0 bases and J 3 bases, with 10 bases left between them. The CDR3 region is CASSVEATDNQPQHF. The DNA of the CDR3 is TGTGCCAGCAGCGTAGAGGCGACAGACAATCAGCCCCAGCATTTT. Variable domain in full (rest from reference TRBV9 and TRBJ1-5): DSGVTQTPKHLITATGQRVTLRCSPRSGDLSVYWYQQSLDQGLQFLIQYYNGEERAKGNILERFSAQQFPDLHSELNLSSLELGDSALYFCASSVEATDNQPQHFGDGTRLSIL.

The chain carries TRBV5-1 and TRBJ2-5, with 8 bases fitting TRBD1. With 1 base clipped from V and 4 bases from J, the junction kept 6 bases outside the gene matches. This CDR3 contains 15 residues. Germline CDR1 reads SGHRS; CDR2 reads YFSETQ. This CDR3 is CASSLRPGGGETQYF. The CDR3 DNA sequence: TGCGCCAGCAGCTTGCGTCCAGGGGGCGGAGAGACCCAGTACTTC.

This chain joins TRBV27 and TRBJ2-5; tentative D call: TRBD2 (6 bases). The germline V gene encodes CDR1 MNHEY and CDR2 SMNVEV (reference sequence). The V end lost 7 bases, the J end lost 7 bases, and 16 bases lay between the germline ends. The CDR3 has 13 amino acids. The DNA for the CDR3 is TGTGCCAGCATGTTGGGGGGACTGGGGACCCAGTACTTC. Translated: CASMLGGLGTQYF.

This rearrangement joins TRBV9 to TRBJ2-7, with TRBD2 matching over 12 bases. The germline CDR1 and CDR2 sequences are SGDLS and YYNGEE. The J segment lost 3 bases and the V segment lost 0 bases, leaving 7 bases of the junction unmatched. The CDR3 has 17 amino acids. The CDR3 DNA follows: TGTGCCAGCAGCGTAGAGGGGACTAGCGGGTCCTACTACGAGCAGTACTTC. Amino acid sequence: CASSVEGTSGSYYEQYF.

This clone was observed a few times. The chain links TRBV28 to TRBJ2-7; maybe TRBD2 (5 bases). Germline V gene lookup returns CDR1 MDHEN and CDR2 SYDVKM. The CDR3 extends over 14 amino acids. The germline V and J ends were trimmed by 3 bases and 3 bases, with 12 bases remaining between them. Here the CDR3 reads CASSFLGVGYEQYF. CDR3 DNA sequence: TGTGCCAGCAGTTTTTTGGGAGTAGGCTACGAGCAGTACTTC.

V is TRBV28 and J is TRBJ2-7; 12 positions agree with TRBD2. Germline V lookup: CDR1 MDHEN, CDR2 SYDVKM. V trimming: 7 bases; J trimming: 6 bases; junction bases outside the gene matches: 7. This CDR3 is 14 amino acids long. The CDR3 nucleotides are TGTGCCAGCACCCTAGCGGGAGGGCCGGTCGAGCAGTACTTC. Translation gives CASTLAGGPVEQYF.

This CDR3 reads CASSVDRANEKLFF. For the CDR3, the DNA is TGTGCCAGCAGCGTGGACAGGGCGAATGAAAAACTGTTTTTT. V usage is TRBV3-1 (or the pseudogene TRBV3-2) and J usage is TRBJ1-4, with 8 bases matching TRBD1. Unmatched junction bases numbered 4, after V lost 5 bases and J lost 5 bases. Germline lookup yields CDR1 LGHDT and CDR2 YNNKEL (reference sequence). This CDR3 is 14 amino acids long.

This clone was picked up one time. The chain links TRBV6-2 or TRBV6-3 to TRBJ2-7, with 14 positions matching TRBD2. Trimming took 0 bases from V and 7 from J; bases not matched to a gene: 2. In germline, CDR1 is MNHEY, CDR2 SVGEGT. The CDR3 has 15 amino acids. The CDR3 loop is CASSYSRLAGGEQYF. The CDR3 nucleotides are TGTGCCAGCAGTTACTCACGACTAGCGGGAGGGGAGCAGTACTTC.

This clone has just a few counts. The chain joins TRBV4-1 to TRBJ2-7; D unclear. The CDR3 spans 14 residues. Per germline, CDR1 MGHRA and CDR2 YSYEKL. V shed 1 base and J shed 3 bases, with 10 bases lying between them. The CDR3 spells CASSQGAGLYEQYF. The CDR3 DNA is TGCGCCAGCAGCCAAGGGGCAGGTCTCTACGAGCAGTACTTC.

Only one count was recorded for this clone. Here the CDR3 DNA reads TGTGCCACCCTACTGCCAACTAATGAAAAACTGTTTTTT. It is translated as CATLLPTNEKLFF. The chain employs TRBV2 and TRBJ1-4, with D unclear. The germline V gene encodes CDR1 SNHLY and CDR2 FYNNEI. V was pared by 10 bases and J by 0 bases, with 9 bases between. This CDR3 contains 13 residues.

This sequence joins TRBV5-1 and TRBJ2-2, with 10 nucleotides matching TRBD1. V lost 4 bases and J lost 6; bases outside the gene matches: 9. The CDR3 has 16 amino acids. Germline CDR1 and CDR2: SGHRS and YFSETQ. CDR3 in amino acids: CASSPGQGRYAGELFF. Written as DNA, the CDR3 is TGCGCCAGCAGCCCGGGACAGGGGAGGTACGCCGGGGAGCTGTTTTTT.

This chain joins TRBV5-1 and TRBJ2-7; 9 nucleotides agree with TRBD1. Germline V gene data show CDR1 as SGHRS and CDR2 as YFSETQ. The CDR3 runs to 14 residues. The V and J ends lost 2 bases and 7 bases, in that order; junction bases with no gene match: 7. The CDR3 region is CASSFSGQGREQYF. CDR3 coding DNA: TGCGCCAGCAGCTTTTCGGGACAGGGCAGGGAGCAGTACTTC.

The chain has TRBV19 and TRBJ2-2; TRBD1 aligns across 9 bases. V dropped 5 bases and J dropped 5; count of bases not matched to a gene: 6. Germline V gene lookup returns CDR1 LNHDA and CDR2 SQIVND (reference sequence). This CDR3 has 15 amino acids. CDR3 in DNA: TGTGCCAGTAGTGTTACAGGGGGCCGGACCGGGGAGCTGTTTTTT. Translation gives CASSVTGGRTGELFF. Supplemented by reference TRBV19 and TRBJ2-2, the full variable domain reads DGGITQSPKYLFRKEGQNVTLSCEQNLNHDAMYWYRQDPGQGLRLIYYSQIVNDFQKGDIAEGYSVSREKKESFPLTVTSAQKNPTAFYLCASSVTGGRTGELFFGEGSRLTVL.

The V and J genes are TRBV10-2 and TRBJ2-7; TRBD2 matches 11 bases. From germline, CDR1 is WSHSY and CDR2 SAAADI. This CDR3 contains 13 residues. V shed 10 bases and J 6 bases; nucleotides not matched to a gene: 8. The CDR3 sequence is CATAGLAGTEQYF. Here the CDR3 DNA reads TGCGCCACCGCTGGACTAGCGGGCACCGAGCAGTACTTC.

This chain links TRBV7-2 with TRBJ2-7; D might be TRBD1 (5 bases). The germline V gene encodes CDR1 SGHTA and CDR2 FQGNSA. V was trimmed by 5 bases and J by 7 bases, leaving 15 bases between them. The CDR3 loop spans 13 amino acids. The CDR3 protein is CASSQQESREQYF. CDR3 nucleotides: TGTGCCAGCAGCCAACAGGAGTCGAGGGAGCAGTACTTC.

About this clone: One end of the junction is discordant with germline, which a read error may explain. The CDR3 protein is CVSSRPRARANEQFF. The DNA for the CDR3 is TGTGTCAGCAGTCGTCCCAGAGCGCGGGCCAATGAGCAGTTCTTC. V usage is TRBV5-4 and J usage is TRBJ2-1; the D gene is possibly TRBD2 (5 bases). The length of the CDR3 is 15 residues. CDR1 and CDR2 (germline): SGHNT, YYREEE (reference sequence). The full variable domain, in which reference TRBV5-4 and TRBJ2-1 provide the parts outside the CDR3, is ETGVTQSPTHLIKTRGQQVTLRCSSQSGHNTVSWYQQALGQGPQFIFQYYREEENGRGNFPPRFSGLQFPNYSSELNVNALELDDSALYLCVSSRPRARANEQFFGPGTRLTVL.